One sample yielded the 20 T cell receptor beta chains listed below, sequenced in a study of T-cell reconstitution after alpha-beta-depleted transplantation in children. TCRbeta library construction was performed incorporating unique molecular identifiers. TCRdb analysed the PCR reads with MiXCR anew, one entry per CDR3 protein. The table lists almost 500,000 distinct CDR3 sequences, under 15% of them singletons. This specimen consisted of PBMCs from the stem cell graft donor, obtained from the stem cell graft. The source is a human donor who donated a stem cell graft to a child with combined immunodeficiency.

The chain has TRBV2 and TRBJ2-2; D perhaps matches TRBD1 (5 bases). There are 17 residues in the CDR3. Germline CDR1 reads SNHLY; CDR2 reads FYNNEI. V was clipped by 3 bases and J by 4 bases, with 18 bases between them. The CDR3 DNA is TGTGCCAGCAGTGACGGTAGACAGTCGTTGGGCACCGGGGAGCTGTTTTTT. This sequence encodes CASSDGRQSLGTGELFF. The entire variable domain, with the rest obtained from reference TRBV2 and TRBJ2-2, is as follows: EPEVTQTPSHQVTQMGQEVILRCVPISNHLYFYWYRQILGQKVEFLVSFYNNEISEKSEIFDDQFSVERPDGSNFTLKIRSTKLEDSAMYFCASSDGRQSLGTGELFFGEGSRLTVL.

The rearrangement links TRBV7-9 to TRBJ1-6; TRBD1 is a possible D gene (6 bases). This CDR3 spans 16 amino acids. CDR1 is SEHNR, CDR2 FQNEAQ, per germline (reference sequence). V was cut by 1 base and J by 7 bases, with 14 bases left in between. CDR3 in DNA: TGTGCCAGCAGCTTAGGGACAGTGAGGTACAATTCACCCCTCCACTTT. Protein: CASSLGTVRYNSPLHF.

This clonotype was seen more than once but under ten times. The chain uses TRBV6-2 or TRBV6-3 and TRBJ2-2; TRBD2 matches at 11 bases. Germline CDR1 MNHEY, CDR2 SVGEGT. V lost 6 bases, J lost 6 bases, and 12 bases stayed unmatched. The CDR3 totals 17 residues. The CDR3, as DNA: TGTGCCAGCAGCACACTAGCGGGAGTGTTTCGGGCCGGGGAGCTGTTTTTT. Encoded protein: CASSTLAGVFRAGELFF.

This clonotype was found many times. The V call is TRBV29-1, the J call TRBJ2-3, with 10 bases identical to TRBD2. J lost 5 bases, V lost 0 bases, and 2 bases had no gene match. In germline, CDR1 is SQVTM, CDR2 ANQGSEA. CDR3 size: 14 residues. CDR3 loop: CSVEDRLAGDTQYF. CDR3 coding DNA: TGCAGCGTTGAAGATCGACTAGCGGGAGATACGCAGTATTTT.

This clonotype has just a few counts. Written as DNA, the CDR3 is TGTGCCAGCAGACAAACAGGGGTTGGAGATACGCAGTATTTT. It yields the protein CASRQTGVGDTQYF. This chain links TRBV2 with TRBJ2-3, with 7 positions matching TRBD1. The CDR3 spans 14 residues. Trimming at V came to 6 bases and at J to 5 bases, leaving 8 bases not matched to a gene. CDR1 and CDR2 (germline): SNHLY, FYNNEI.

This clonotype was observed a few times. The chain couples TRBV5-5 to TRBJ2-3; no clear D gene. Deletions cut 0 bases from V and 8 bases from J, with 13 bases between. Germline CDR1 reads SGHKS; CDR2 reads YYEKEE (reference sequence). The CDR3 loop spans 14 amino acids. As DNA, the CDR3 is TGTGCCAGCAGCTTGGAGCCGTTCGGCGGTACGCAGTATTTT. Residues: CASSLEPFGGTQYF.

This clonotype was counted between two and nine times. This chain connects TRBV12-3 or TRBV12-4 to TRBJ2-1; D may be TRBD1 or TRBD2 (5 bases each). V was trimmed by 1 base and J by 8 bases, leaving 12 bases between them. The CDR3 consists of 14 residues. CDR3 nucleotides: TGTGCCAGCAGTTTAGTGGGTAGGGGAGATGAGCAGTTCTTC. Translating gives CASSLVGRGDEQFF.

This clonotype was seen more than once but under ten times. The CDR3 region is CASSQDLTFYEQYF. DNA for the CDR3: TGCGCCAGCAGCCAAGACCTGACCTTTTACGAGCAGTACTTC. V is TRBV4-3 and J is TRBJ2-7, with D unresolved. CDR1 and CDR2 (germline): LGHNA, YSLEER. The CDR3 consists of 14 residues. Trimming stripped 0 bases from V and 4 bases from J, with 10 bases between.

In this sample, this clonotype turned up a few times. The chain is built from TRBV7-6 and TRBJ1-1; D is ambiguous. CDR1 SGHVS and CDR2 FNYEAQ come from the germline V gene. The CDR3 has 14 amino acids. The V end lost 2 bases, the J end lost 4 bases, and 11 bases lay between the germline ends. The CDR3 DNA is TGTGCCAGCAGCTTATACGAACGTAGCACTGAAGCTTTCTTT. Its protein product is CASSLYERSTEAFF. The full variable domain, in which reference TRBV7-6 and TRBJ1-1 provide the parts outside the CDR3, is GAGVSQSPRYKVTKRGQDVALRCDPISGHVSLYWYRQALGQGPEFLTYFNYEAQQDKSGLPNDRFSAERPEGSISTLTIQRTEQRDSAMYRCASSLYERSTEAFFGQGTRLTVV.

This clonotype was recorded at least ten times. The chain combines TRBV20-1 with TRBJ2-3; 8 nucleotides match TRBD1. The germline V gene encodes CDR1 DFQATT and CDR2 SNEGSKA (reference sequence). The trim removed 3 bases at V and 3 bases at J, leaving 2 bases unmatched. This CDR3 is built from 13 residues. The CDR3 bases are TGCAGTGCTAGTACAGGGGGAACAGATACGCAGTATTTT. Its protein is CSASTGGTDTQYF.

This clonotype has more than one count but fewer than ten. The chain combines TRBV10-3 with TRBJ2-7, with TRBD1 as a possible D gene (6 bases). Germline-derived CDR1 and CDR2 are ENHRY and SYGVKD. Deletions cut 6 bases from V and 5 bases from J, with 14 bases between. The CDR3 runs 13 residues. CDR3: CAISDLGGNEQYF. As DNA, the CDR3 is TGTGCCATCAGCGACCTAGGGGGTAACGAGCAGTACTTC.

This clonotype was detected ten times or more. The chain recombines TRBV7-8 with TRBJ2-1; possible D gene TRBD1, 6 bases. The CDR3 is 17 amino acids. CDR1 and CDR2 from the germline V gene are SGHVS and FQNEAQ. V gave up 5 bases and J gave up 8 bases, with 25 bases separating them. The CDR3 loop reads CASSLHFRPTGSDEQFF. CDR3 nucleotides: TGTGCCAGCAGCCTCCATTTTCGACCAACAGGGTCTGATGAGCAGTTCTTC.

The chain is built from TRBV12-3 or TRBV12-4 and TRBJ1-1, with D possibly TRBD1 on 5 matching bases. The CDR3 covers 15 residues. The V and J ends lost 5 bases and 0 bases respectively, with 13 bases between them. The chain's CDR3 is CASSIGEGLNTEAFF. CDR3 sequence (DNA): TGTGCCAGCAGTATAGGGGAAGGGCTGAACACTGAAGCTTTCTTT.

The table lists this clonotype with many counts. V gene TRBV12-3 or TRBV12-4 combines with J gene TRBJ2-1; 8 nucleotides agree with TRBD1. Trimming removed 2 bases from V and 0 bases from J; junction bases left unmatched: 0. The length of the CDR3 is 15 residues. The DNA for the CDR3 is TGTGCCAGCAGTTTAACAGGGGGCTCCTACAATGAGCAGTTCTTC. It specifies CASSLTGGSYNEQFF.

This clonotype was detected ten times or more. This sequence joins TRBV6-2 or TRBV6-3 and TRBJ2-1, with D perhaps being TRBD1 or TRBD2 (5 bases each). The CDR3 covers 14 residues. Germline CDR1 reads MNHEY; CDR2 reads SVGEGT. V was trimmed by 3 bases and J by 1 base, leaving 7 bases between them. The CDR3 DNA follows: TGTGCCAGCAGTTATGAGGGGTCCTACAATGAGCAGTTCTTC. It translates to CASSYEGSYNEQFF.

This clonotype turned up a few times. DNA for the CDR3: TGCAGTGCTAGAGAACCCCTCAAAAACATTCAGTACTTC. This translates into CSAREPLKNIQYF. This chain connects TRBV20-1 to TRBJ2-4, with D uncertain. The CDR3 spans 13 residues. The V and J ends lost 0 bases and 3 bases respectively, with 6 bases between them. Germline-derived CDR1 and CDR2 are DFQATT and SNEGSKA (reference sequence).

At least ten counts were recorded for this clonotype. J is TRBJ2-3 and V is TRBV20-1; 12 bases are a match to TRBD2. CDR3 length: 13 residues. The V gene end was trimmed by 5 bases and the J gene end by 8 bases; junction bases not matched to a gene: 5. Per the germline V gene, CDR1 is DFQATT and CDR2 is SNEGSKA (reference sequence). Here the CDR3 DNA reads TGCAGTGCTGGACTAGCGGGGTTCGTTACGCAGTATTTT. This codes for CSAGLAGFVTQYF.

The chain combines TRBV6-5 with TRBJ2-7; D gene ambiguous. The germline CDR1 and CDR2 sequences are MNHEY and SVGAGI. The CDR3 length is 16 residues. The germline V and J ends were trimmed by 4 bases and 0 bases, with 16 bases remaining between them. The CDR3 loop reads CASSSPSAPYSYEQYF. The CDR3 region has the DNA TGTGCCAGCAGTTCTCCAAGCGCCCCATACTCCTACGAGCAGTACTTC.

The table lists this clonotype with many counts. The CDR3 sequence: CASSSPSRGEHTDTQYF. CDR3 DNA sequence: TGTGCCAGCAGCTCCCCTTCGCGGGGGGAGCACACAGATACGCAGTATTTT. The chain recombines TRBV7-2 with TRBJ2-3; 8 nucleotides align to TRBD2. Trimming removed 4 bases from V and 2 bases from J; junction bases left unmatched: 11. The CDR3 has 17 residues. Germline lookup yields CDR1 SGHTA and CDR2 FQGNSA.

The rearrangement uses TRBV20-1 and TRBJ1-1, with 8 bases lining up with TRBD1. Germline V gene sequence: CDR1 DFQATT, CDR2 SNEGSKA (reference sequence). V lost 0 bases and J lost 0; bases outside the gene matches: 3. The CDR3 has 15 amino acids. The CDR3 is CSARDTGGMNTEAFF. DNA for the CDR3: TGCAGTGCTAGAGATACAGGGGGTATGAACACTGAAGCTTTCTTT.